This T cell receptor beta chain was sequenced in a study of cytomegalovirus exposure and HLA in healthy donors. Study observations and caveats: It was confirmed in vitro that a few of the CMV-associated chains were specific for CMV antigens. Association of a missense DCLRE1C variant with TCR beta V- and J-gene trimming was reported in a later analysis.

This clone occurred a few times. Its matching antigen is unknown. The CDR3 runs to 17 residues. After removal of 4 bases from V and 8 bases from J, the junction contained 9 bases not matched to a gene. CDR1 is MNHEY, CDR2 SMNVEV, per germline (reference sequence). Use of 60 Vbeta and 13 Jbeta primers characterized the PCR. Libraries were prepared by immunoSEQ multiplex PCR; TCRdb keeps only in-frame clonotypes and omits some of them. The sample contains 150,000 to 200,000 clones, 12% of which appear only once. Sequenced input: PBMCs. V is TRBV27 and J is TRBJ2-3, with 16 bases identical to TRBD2. This clonotype was obtained from a man aged 50 or older in good health and CMV-seropositive. For the CDR3, the DNA is TGTGCCAGCAGTTCCCAGGGACTAGCGGGGGGGATCGGTACGCAGTATTTT. Translation: CASSSQGLAGGIGTQYF.